The 8 T cell receptor beta chains reported below all come from one sample, sequenced in a study of cytomegalovirus exposure and HLA in healthy donors. The primer mix had 60 Vbeta and 13 Jbeta primers. Sequencing used immunoSEQ multiplex PCR; TCRdb keeps in-frame clones, though not all of them. The sample has about 120,000 clones, roughly four fifths seen once. Sequencing was carried out using PBMCs. These receptors all come from a man in his forties in good health and CMV-seronegative.

The chain has TRBV19 and TRBJ1-5; D not resolved. Trimming stripped 6 bases from V and 0 bases from J, with 9 bases between. The CDR3 extends over 14 amino acids. Germline V gene lookup returns CDR1 LNHDA and CDR2 SQIVND (reference sequence). CDR3 protein: CASSGSHSNQPQHF. CDR3 DNA sequence: TGTGCCAGTAGCGGGTCTCATAGCAATCAGCCCCAGCATTTT.

This clone was counted a single time. V usage is TRBV30 and J usage is TRBJ2-3, with 14 bases identical to TRBD2. J lost 1 base, V lost 5 bases, and 8 bases had no gene match. This CDR3 comprises 17 residues. Germline values: CDR1 GTSNPN, CDR2 SVGIG (reference sequence). CDR3 sequence: CAWGMGLAGVGTDTQYF. CDR3 coding DNA: TGTGCCTGGGGAATGGGACTAGCGGGAGTCGGCACAGATACGCAGTATTTT.

DNA for the CDR3: TGTGCCAGCAGCCGGGTAGAGACCCAGTACTTC. Encoded protein: CASSRVETQYF. The chain recombines TRBV7-2 with TRBJ2-5, with D uncertain. CDR1 SGHTA and CDR2 FQGNSA come from the germline V gene. The CDR3 covers 11 residues. V was shortened by 5 bases and J by 4 bases, with 5 bases between the two germline ends.

The rearrangement uses TRBV29-1 and TRBJ2-1; maybe TRBD1 (6 bases). Germline CDR1 is SQVTM and CDR2 is ANQGSEA. CDR3 size: 15 residues. The germline V and J ends were trimmed by 1 base and 5 bases, with 15 bases remaining between them. This CDR3 is CSVEAAAGTHNEQFF. The CDR3 DNA follows: TGCAGCGTTGAAGCGGCCGCCGGGACACACAATGAGCAGTTCTTC.

Only one count was recorded for this clone. The chain carries TRBV4-2 and TRBJ2-7; a weak D match, TRBD2 (6 bases). From germline, CDR1 is LGHNA and CDR2 YNFKEQ. CDR3 length equals 14 residues. V lost 5 bases to trimming and J lost 2 bases, with 13 bases between them. CDR3 residues: CASSYGRGTYEQYF. CDR3 coding DNA: TGTGCCAGCAGCTACGGGAGAGGGACCTACGAGCAGTACTTC.

This chain connects TRBV5-1 to TRBJ2-6, with 11 nucleotides matching TRBD1. The junction had 2 bases not matched to a gene; V was cut back by 1 base and J by 2 bases. Germline CDR1 and CDR2: SGHRS and YFSETQ. This CDR3 contains 17 residues. The CDR3 loop reads CASSLRTGGTGANVLTF. For the CDR3, the DNA is TGCGCCAGCAGCTTGCGGACAGGGGGCACTGGGGCCAACGTCCTGACTTTC. Full variable domain (missing parts from reference TRBV5-1 and TRBJ2-6): KAGVTQTPRYLIKTRGQQVTLSCSPISGHRSVSWYQQTPGQGLQFLFEYFSETQRNKGNFPGRFSGRQFSNSRSEMNVSTLELGDSALYLCASSLRTGGTGANVLTFGAGSRLTVL.

The chain joins TRBV15 to TRBJ2-2; tentative D call: TRBD1 (7 bases). Deletions cut 5 bases from V and 2 bases from J, with 18 bases between. CDR3 size: 17 residues. CDR1 and CDR2 from the germline V gene are LNHNV and YYDKDF (reference sequence). CDR3 in DNA: TGTGCCACCAGCCCCAGGGGGGCGGCAGGAAACACCGGGGAGCTGTTTTTT. It yields the protein CATSPRGAAGNTGELFF.

The chain has TRBV7-2 and TRBJ2-3, with TRBD2 matching 11 bases. Losses at the gene ends were 9 bases for V and 2 bases for J; bases not matched to a gene: 7. There are 15 residues in the CDR3. From germline, CDR1 is SGHTA and CDR2 FQGNSA. The CDR3 nucleotides read TGTGCCAGTAGCGGGGGGGCGATAATCACAGATACGCAGTATTTT. This sequence encodes CASSGGAIITDTQYF.